This record concerns one T cell receptor (beta chain) sequence. The antigen remains undetermined. Noted time point: pretreatment peripheral blood. Profiling relied on immunoSEQ multiplex PCR, and the TCRdb table lists in-frame clones only, not all of them. The sample holds tens of thousands of clones, more than 75% seen once. Germline V gene lookup returns CDR1 LNHNV and CDR2 YYDKDF (reference sequence). V lost 5 bases and J 1 base, leaving 11 bases between the germline ends. The CDR3 length is 14 residues. The data were obtained in a study of PD-L1 blockade in urothelial cancer. Study observations and caveats: Sub-median blood TCR clonality before treatment predicted longer survival.

This sequence originates from a man aged 55 to 70 with urothelial cancer. Specimen: PBMCs, collected around atezolizumab (anti-PD-L1) treatment. The chain couples TRBV15 to TRBJ2-5; D is undetermined. CDR3 sequence: CATSGQDVQETQYF. In DNA, the CDR3 is TGTGCCACCAGCGGTCAGGATGTCCAAGAGACCCAGTACTTC.